This T cell receptor beta chain was observed in a study of cytomegalovirus exposure and HLA in healthy donors. The wider study: Earlier, fewer than 140 million unique TCR beta sequences were recovered from roughly 180 million T cells by an analysis.

The PCR used 60 Vbeta and 13 Jbeta primers. Data came from immunoSEQ multiplex PCR; TCRdb stores just in-frame clones and leaves some out. Here the sample spans about 120,000 clones, roughly two thirds being singletons. The V segment lost 3 bases and the J segment 1 base; nucleotides outside the gene matches: 8. CDR1 and CDR2 (germline): MNHEY, SMNVEV (reference sequence). The CDR3 sequence is 16 residues long. As concerns this clone: The antigen is undetermined.

Study-wide results and limits: Looking again later, the authors saw that most CMV-associated TCR beta chains seemed HLA-restricted. Researchers catalogued some 160 TCR beta chains as cytomegalovirus-associated. It is likely that the observed cluster of highly shared sequence variants was a sequencing artifact.

This TCR was sampled from a man younger than 45 in good health and CMV-seropositive. The sequenced sample was PBMCs. This sequence joins TRBV27 and TRBJ2-7; 8 positions match TRBD2. Written as DNA, the CDR3 is TGTGCCAGCAGTTTCTTCCGGACTAGCCCTTCCTACGAGCAGTACTTC. As protein: CASSFFRTSPSYEQYF.